The 27 T cell receptor beta chains below were found in one sample sequenced in a study of shared T cell receptors in the human thymus. Data came from immunoSEQ multiplex PCR; TCRdb stores just in-frame clones and leaves some out. The data contain hundreds of thousands of clones, 75% to 85% of them singletons. The same sample was also studied in work on human thymus T cells.

Sequenced input: thymocytes. The receptor source for this set is a boy under two years old with a congenital heart defect.

The chain joins TRBV4-1 to TRBJ2-7; 11 bases align to TRBD2. Germline-derived CDR1 and CDR2 are MGHRA and YSYEKL. The CDR3 is 21 amino acids. V shed 2 bases, J shed 3 bases, and the junction held 21 bases outside the gene matches. CDR3 loop: CASSQIPLRSRGLAEIYEQYF. CDR3 DNA sequence: TGCGCCAGCAGCCAAATCCCCCTGCGGAGCCGGGGACTAGCGGAGATCTACGAGCAGTACTTC.

The DNA of the CDR3 is TGCGCCAGCAGCTTGCCCGGGATTATTACTAGTTTTGAGCAGTTCTTC. Translated, it gives CASSLPGIITSFEQFF. The V gene is TRBV5-1, the J gene TRBJ2-1, with D possibly being TRBD2 (5 bases). The CDR3 runs to 16 residues. Trimming pared 1 base from V and 9 bases from J, leaving 20 bases between. CDR1 and CDR2 from the germline V gene are SGHRS and YFSETQ.

The chain links TRBV7-8 to TRBJ2-2; D is unclear. CDR3 size: 18 residues. Germline assignment: CDR1 SGHVS and CDR2 FQNEAQ. The V gene lost 5 bases and the J gene lost 4 bases, with 23 bases spanning the gap. The CDR3 sequence is CASSLPHMYPPGTGELFF. Here the CDR3 DNA reads TGTGCCAGCAGCCTCCCTCATATGTACCCTCCGGGCACCGGGGAGCTGTTTTTT.

The genes are TRBV20-1 and TRBJ1-5; D is perhaps TRBD1 (5 bases). The CDR3 consists of 11 residues. V dropped 6 bases and J dropped 13 bases, with 16 bases sitting between them. Germline loops: CDR1 DFQATT, CDR2 SNEGSKA (reference sequence). CDR3 region: CSALFDQGQHF. CDR3 DNA sequence: TGCAGTGCCCTGTTCGACCAGGGACAGCATTTT.

Only a few counts were recorded for this clone. The chain links TRBV5-4 to TRBJ2-3; maybe TRBD2 (5 bases). The CDR3 has 13 amino acids. The V gene lost 2 bases and the J gene lost 1 base, with 5 bases spanning the gap. The germline V gene encodes CDR1 SGHNT and CDR2 YYREEE (reference sequence). The CDR3 bases are TGTGCCAGCAGCTTAGCGGGCACAGATACGCAGTATTTT. This encodes CASSLAGTDTQYF.

The chain combines TRBV28 with TRBJ2-7; a weak D match, TRBD1 (5 bases). V lost 2 bases and J 5 bases, leaving 10 bases between the germline ends. CDR1 and CDR2 (germline): MDHEN, SYDVKM. This CDR3 is 13 amino acids long. CDR3 sequence reads: CASSLQGANEQYF. CDR3 DNA sequence: TGTGCCAGCAGTTTACAAGGGGCCAACGAGCAGTACTTC.

J is TRBJ1-5 and V is TRBV6-1; TRBD1 matches 7 bases. Looked up from germline, CDR1 is MNHNS and CDR2 is SASEGT. V was pared by 4 bases and J by 0 bases, with 6 bases of the junction left unmatched. The CDR3 contains 16 residues. CDR3 sequence (DNA): TGTGCCAGCAGTGGCACAGGGGATTATAGCAATCAGCCCCAGCATTTT. Amino acids: CASSGTGDYSNQPQHF.

This rearrangement joins TRBV27 to TRBJ1-5; the D is unclear. CDR1 MNHEY and CDR2 SMNVEV come from the germline V gene (reference sequence). Trimming pared 6 bases from V and 7 bases from J, leaving 13 bases between. This CDR3 spans 13 amino acids. CDR3 sequence: CASSGRGRQPQHF. The CDR3 region has the DNA TGTGCCAGCAGCGGACGAGGGCGACAGCCCCAGCATTTT.

This clone was recorded a few times. The CDR3 DNA reads as TGTGCCACCAGCAGAGCAGTGGAGACCCAGTACTTC. Its translation is CATSRAVETQYF. The genes are TRBV15 and TRBJ2-5; D unresolved. The germline gives CDR1 LNHNV, CDR2 YYDKDF (reference sequence). Between the trimmed V and J ends, which lost 1 base and 5 bases, there was a span of 5 bases. CDR3 length: 12 amino acids.

J is TRBJ2-1 and V is TRBV9; 11 nucleotides agree with TRBD2. V shed 3 bases, J shed 2 bases, and the junction held 4 bases outside the gene matches. The length of the CDR3 is 16 residues. Germline V gene data show CDR1 as SGDLS and CDR2 as YYNGEE. The CDR3 loop is CASSDRTSGPYNEQFF. CDR3 DNA: TGTGCCAGCAGCGATAGGACTAGCGGGCCCTACAATGAGCAGTTCTTC. Complete variable domain (other parts from reference TRBV9 and TRBJ2-1): DSGVTQTPKHLITATGQRVTLRCSPRSGDLSVYWYQQSLDQGLQFLIQYYNGEERAKGNILERFSAQQFPDLHSELNLSSLELGDSALYFCASSDRTSGPYNEQFFGPGTRLTVL.

CDR3 residues: CASSPRGYEQFF. CDR3 nucleotide sequence: TGTGCCAGCAGCCCCAGGGGCTATGAGCAGTTCTTC. J is TRBJ2-1 and V is TRBV11-2; D is possibly TRBD1 (6 bases). Germline V gene lookup returns CDR1 SGHAT and CDR2 FQNNGV. This CDR3 has 12 residues. V was cut by 5 bases and J by 8 bases, with 10 bases left in between.

V and J are TRBV11-1 and TRBJ2-7, with D maybe TRBD1 (6 bases). Germline V gene data show CDR1 as SGHAT and CDR2 as FQDESV (reference sequence). With 8 bases removed from V and 0 bases from J, the gap between germline ends came to 14 bases. The CDR3 length is 14 residues. The CDR3 DNA reads TGTGCCAGCTCCGGCCACAGGGTCTCCTACGAGCAGTACTTC. The encoded protein is CASSGHRVSYEQYF.

The chain combines TRBV5-1 with TRBJ2-2, with 12 nucleotides matching TRBD2. Per the germline V gene, CDR1 is SGHRS and CDR2 is YFSETQ. The CDR3 length is 16 residues. Trimming removed 5 bases from V and 3 bases from J; junction bases left unmatched: 5. The CDR3 sequence is CASRLAGGCYTGELFF. The CDR3 region has the DNA TGCGCCAGCAGGCTAGCGGGAGGGTGTTACACCGGGGAGCTGTTTTTT.

This chain joins TRBV5-1 and TRBJ1-5, with D uncertain. The CDR3 is 15 residues long. V was shortened by 4 bases and J by 3 bases, with 14 bases between the two germline ends. Germline V gene data show CDR1 as SGHRS and CDR2 as YFSETQ. CDR3 loop: CASSPLPSTNQPQHF. The DNA of the CDR3 is TGCGCCAGCAGCCCCCTCCCCAGTACCAATCAGCCCCAGCATTTT.

For this clone: The sample carries other DNA sequences with the same CDR3. V usage is TRBV27 and J usage is TRBJ2-1; no clear D. V dropped 6 bases and J dropped 2 bases, with 8 bases sitting between them. CDR1 MNHEY and CDR2 SMNVEV come from the germline V gene (reference sequence). The CDR3 runs to 13 residues. Here the CDR3 reads CASSPSPYNEQFF. CDR3 bases: TGTGCCAGCAGCCCCTCCCCCTACAATGAGCAGTTCTTC.

The chain recombines TRBV19 with TRBJ1-1; D unclear. The V gene's germline CDR1 is LNHDA and CDR2 SQIVND (reference sequence). The CDR3 spans 17 residues. V gave up 1 base and J gave up 0 bases, with 15 bases separating them. The CDR3 protein is CASSIVRAPPMNTEAFF. The CDR3 bases are TGTGCCAGTAGTATAGTGAGGGCACCCCCTATGAACACTGAAGCTTTCTTT.

J is TRBJ2-4 and V is TRBV30; 7 bases map to TRBD2. Germline loops: CDR1 GTSNPN, CDR2 SVGIG (reference sequence). The ends lost 3 bases at V and 0 bases at J; junction bases unmatched: 5. This CDR3 is built from 15 residues. This chain's CDR3 is CAWRGGRLAKNIQYF. The DNA for the CDR3 is TGTGCCTGGAGGGGCGGGAGACTAGCCAAAAACATTCAGTACTTC.

The V and J genes are TRBV10-2 and TRBJ2-7; a possible D gene is TRBD1 (5 bases). The V and J ends lost 2 bases and 0 bases respectively, with 14 bases between them. Germline lookup yields CDR1 WSHSY and CDR2 SAAADI. The CDR3 sequence is 16 residues long. The CDR3 DNA reads as TGCGCCAGCAGTGAGGCTAGGGGTCTTCCCTCCTACGAGCAGTACTTC. Its protein is CASSEARGLPSYEQYF.

The chain is built from TRBV6-5 and TRBJ2-5; 8 bases align to TRBD2. Germline V CDR1 and CDR2: MNHEY, SVGAGI. This CDR3 is built from 15 residues. Trimming cost V 6 bases and J 0 bases; bases outside gene matches: 6. CDR3 in DNA: TGTGCCAGCAGCCGACTAGCGCCAAACCAAGAGACCCAGTACTTC. It is translated as CASSRLAPNQETQYF.

V is TRBV6-5 and J is TRBJ1-2; a possible D gene is TRBD1 (5 bases). Trimming removed 5 bases at V and 4 bases at J, with 14 bases between. Germline values: CDR1 MNHEY, CDR2 SVGAGI. The CDR3 length is 14 residues. The DNA of the CDR3 is TGTGCCAGCAGTAGGGGATCTACTGGCTATGGCTACACCTTC. Protein sequence: CASSRGSTGYGYTF.

The V and J genes are TRBV10-3 and TRBJ1-2; 7 bases match TRBD1. V gave up 3 bases and J gave up 6 bases; unmatched junction bases: 4. The germline CDR1 and CDR2 sequences are ENHRY and SYGVKD. The CDR3 runs 13 residues. CDR3 loop: CAISDRQGHGYTF. CDR3 nucleotide sequence: TGTGCCATCAGTGACCGACAGGGACATGGCTACACCTTC.

The chain is built from TRBV6-1 and TRBJ2-7; 11 bases agree with TRBD2. From germline, CDR1 is MNHNS and CDR2 SASEGT. This CDR3 has 14 amino acids. Trimming took 6 bases from V and 4 from J; bases not matched to a gene: 5. The CDR3 region is CASSTPSGRYEQYF. The CDR3, as DNA: TGTGCCAGCAGCACCCCTAGCGGGAGGTACGAGCAGTACTTC.

This clone was recorded only once. This chain connects TRBV7-2 to TRBJ2-7; D remains ambiguous. The CDR3 totals 15 residues. CDR1 and CDR2 from the germline V gene are SGHTA and FQGNSA. V shed 5 bases and J shed 3 bases, with 17 bases lying between them. CDR3: CASSPQLDGDYEQYF. CDR3 nucleotide sequence: TGTGCCAGCAGCCCACAACTCGACGGAGACTACGAGCAGTACTTC.

The chain combines TRBV6-5 with TRBJ2-3; D gene ambiguous. Looked up from germline, CDR1 is MNHEY and CDR2 is SVGAGI. V was trimmed by 4 bases and J by 11 bases, leaving 22 bases between them. The CDR3 runs 15 residues. CDR3 DNA sequence: TGTGCCAGCAGTTCTGGGCTCTCCAACACAGTCGGGCAGTATTTT. Residues: CASSSGLSNTVGQYF.

The chain carries TRBV27 and TRBJ2-5; D perhaps matches TRBD1 (5 bases). V lost 3 bases to trimming and J lost 7 bases, with 12 bases between them. Germline V CDR1 and CDR2: MNHEY, SMNVEV (reference sequence). This CDR3 region has 13 residues. CDR3 nucleotide sequence: TGTGCCAGCAGTTTTGCAGGGTCCGGGACCCAGTACTTC. This encodes CASSFAGSGTQYF.

V usage is TRBV4-2 and J usage is TRBJ2-1; tentative D call: TRBD2 (6 bases). This CDR3 has 15 residues. CDR1 is LGHNA and CDR2 is YNFKEQ in the germline V gene. Deletions cut 0 bases from V and 0 bases from J, with 6 bases between. CDR3 in amino acids: CASSQEGGSYNEQFF. CDR3 nucleotide sequence: TGTGCCAGCAGCCAAGAGGGGGGCTCCTACAATGAGCAGTTCTTC.

This chain connects TRBV11-2 to TRBJ2-1, with 7 bases that match TRBD1. CDR3 length equals 15 residues. Per the germline V gene, CDR1 is SGHAT and CDR2 is FQNNGV. The trim removed 3 bases at V and 7 bases at J, leaving 9 bases unmatched. In DNA, the CDR3 is TGTGCCAGCAGCTTTCGACAGGGCTTGGTAAATGAGCAGTTCTTC. Translated, it gives CASSFRQGLVNEQFF.